Shown below are 13 T cell receptor beta chains from a single sample sequenced in a study of regulatory T cells in long-lasting Graves disease. This sample's time point: persistent/refractory GD, antithyroid drugs over 5 years with positive TRAb. PBMC-derived RNA was used for the TCR library. Construction of TCR beta libraries relied on iRepertoire HTBI primers and on Arm-PCR targeting CDR3 regions. Each CDR3 protein gets one entry after TCRdb re-called the multiplex PCR reads with MiXCR. The sample holds some 280,000 distinct CDR3 sequences, more than 20% seen once. The material was peripheral blood mononuclear cells (PBMCs), obtained when the disease was refractory, from a patient treated with antithyroid drugs. Source of these receptors: a female donor with Graves disease.

This clonotype was seen a few times. J is TRBJ2-3 and V is TRBV10-3; D unclear. Germline V lookup: CDR1 ENHRY, CDR2 SYGVKD. This CDR3 spans 15 amino acids. V was cut by 3 bases and J by 6 bases, with 16 bases left in between. For the CDR3, the DNA is TGTGCCATCAGTGACAATAACGGGCGAGCGGATACGCAGTATTTT. It translates to CAISDNNGRADTQYF.

This chain uses TRBV30 with TRBJ1-5; no clear D. Trimming cost V 0 bases and J 7 bases, with 10 bases left between them. CDR1 is GTSNPN, CDR2 SVGIG, per germline (reference sequence). This CDR3 spans 13 amino acids. The CDR3 is CAWSVMTGQPQHF. The CDR3 coding sequence is TGTGCCTGGAGTGTAATGACCGGCCAGCCCCAGCATTTT. The full variable domain, with the rest looked up from reference TRBV30 and TRBJ1-5, is SQTIHQWPATLVQPVGSPLSLECTVEGTSNPNLYWYRQAAGRGLQLLFYSVGIGQISSEVPQNLSASRPQDRQFILSSKKLLLSDSGFYLCAWSVMTGQPQHFGDGTRLSIL.

In its sample, this clonotype was seen a few times. The J gene is TRBJ1-2, the V gene TRBV15; D is uncertain. This CDR3 spans 13 amino acids. In germline, CDR1 is LNHNV, CDR2 YYDKDF (reference sequence). V shed 3 bases and J shed 4 bases, with 9 bases lying between them. Here the CDR3 reads CATSREKSYGYTF. DNA of the CDR3: TGTGCCACCAGCAGGGAGAAGAGCTATGGCTACACCTTC.

The gene calls are TRBV20-1 and TRBJ2-7; D may correspond to TRBD1 or TRBD2 (6 bases each). The CDR3 length is 17 residues. In germline, CDR1 is DFQATT, CDR2 SNEGSKA (reference sequence). V lost 3 bases and J lost 3, with 24 bases in between. The CDR3 region is CSASERPFRGQDYEQYF. For the CDR3, the DNA is TGCAGTGCTAGTGAGAGACCCTTCCGGGGGCAGGACTACGAGCAGTACTTC.

This clonotype was found a few times. This chain joins TRBV4-3 and TRBJ2-5; D gene unclear. The V end was cut by 5 bases, the J end by 3 bases, with 10 bases between. The CDR3 length is 13 residues. Germline CDR1 is LGHNA and CDR2 is YSLEER. The CDR3 reads CASSAHREETQYF. As DNA, the CDR3 is TGCGCCAGCAGCGCCCACAGAGAAGAGACCCAGTACTTC.

A word on this clonotype: A much larger clone is a single base away; this may be a read error. The conserved final phenylalanine or tryptophan is absent from the CDR3, which likely points to a read error. The gene calls are TRBV28 and TRBJ1-1; TRBD1 matches 7 bases. Trimming took 8 bases from V and 7 from J; bases not matched to a gene: 4. Looked up from germline, CDR1 is MDHEN and CDR2 is SYDVKM. The CDR3 runs 11 residues. The CDR3 protein is CASENRGEAFL. The CDR3 DNA sequence: TGTGCCAGCGAGAACAGGGGTGAAGCTTTCCTT.

The rearrangement links TRBV6-2 or TRBV6-3 to TRBJ1-1, with a weak D call TRBD1 (5 bases). The CDR3 runs to 13 residues. Germline-derived CDR1 and CDR2 are MNHEY and SVGEGT. The V and J ends lost 7 bases and 2 bases respectively, with 11 bases between them. In DNA form, the CDR3 reads TGTGCCAGCAAGGGACTGACTAACACTGAAGCTTTCTTT. It yields the protein CASKGLTNTEAFF.

This clonotype was detected a few times. This chain connects TRBV27 to TRBJ1-4; weak D call: TRBD1 (5 bases). The CDR3 totals 15 residues. The germline gives CDR1 MNHEY, CDR2 SMNVEV (reference sequence). V lost 6 bases to trimming and J lost 2 bases, with 13 bases between them. The CDR3 DNA reads TGTGCCAGCAGGTCGGAGGGGAGCACTAATGAAAAACTGTTTTTT. Amino acid sequence: CASRSEGSTNEKLFF.

V and J are TRBV27 and TRBJ1-2; 7 bases are shared with TRBD1. The CDR3 covers 14 residues. V trimming: 5 bases; J trimming: 4 bases; junction bases outside the gene matches: 7. Per germline, CDR1 MNHEY and CDR2 SMNVEV (reference sequence). CDR3 protein: CASSKGASAYGYTF. CDR3 in DNA: TGTGCCAGCAGTAAGGGGGCGTCTGCCTATGGCTACACCTTC.

The chain employs TRBV7-9 and TRBJ1-1; tentatively, D is TRBD1 (6 bases). The ends were cut back, 3 bases at V and 1 base at J, with 18 bases in the middle. Germline V gene sequence: CDR1 SEHNR, CDR2 FQNEAQ (reference sequence). The CDR3 is 17 residues long. The CDR3 DNA reads TGTGCCAGCAGCTTCCCCATAAGAGGGGGTGAGAACACTGAAGCTTTCTTT. It codes for CASSFPIRGGENTEAFF. Complete variable domain (other parts from reference TRBV7-9 and TRBJ1-1): DTGVSQNPRHKITKRGQNVTFRCDPISEHNRLYWYRQTLGQGPEFLTYFQNEAQLEKSRLLSDRFSAERPKGSFSTLEIQRTEQGDSAMYLCASSFPIRGGENTEAFFGQGTRLTVV.

In this sample, this clonotype turned up a few times. The V gene is TRBV9, the J gene TRBJ2-7; weak D call: TRBD1 (6 bases). Germline CDR1 is SGDLS and CDR2 is YYNGEE. The CDR3 runs to 12 residues. The ends were cut back, 5 bases at V and 5 bases at J, with 11 bases in the middle. The CDR3 is CASSPGVDEQYF. CDR3 DNA sequence: TGTGCCAGCAGTCCAGGGGTGGACGAGCAGTACTTC.

This clonotype was recorded many times. V and J are TRBV7-6 and TRBJ1-2; possibly TRBD1 for D (5 bases). The V end lost 1 base, the J end lost 2 bases, and 14 bases lay between the germline ends. The CDR3 length is 16 residues. The V gene's germline CDR1 is SGHVS and CDR2 FNYEAQ. CDR3 in DNA: TGTGCCAGCAGCTTAGGAGGTGTGGGGCACAACTATGGCTACACCTTC. Amino acids: CASSLGGVGHNYGYTF.

The rearrangement links TRBV25-1 to TRBJ2-5; 7 bases match TRBD2. V shed 3 bases and J 0 bases; nucleotides not matched to a gene: 10. The CDR3 extends over 17 amino acids. CDR1 and CDR2 from the germline V gene are MGHDK and SYGVNS. CDR3 nucleotides: TGTGCCAGCAGTGACCTATCTAGCGGAAGGTACCAAGAGACCCAGTACTTC. Translating it yields CASSDLSSGRYQETQYF. The variable domain in full, with the rest retrieved from reference TRBV25-1 and TRBJ2-5, is EADIYQTPRYLVIGTGKKITLECSQTMGHDKMYWYQQDPGMELHLIHYSYGVNSTEKGDLSSESTVSRIRTEHFPLTLESARPSHTSQYLCASSDLSSGRYQETQYFGPGTRLLVL.